The T cell receptor (beta chain) under discussion was sequenced for a study of blood T cell repertoires in COVID-19. Participants reported their clinical history, and cohort assignment relied on those reports. The CDR3 runs 16 residues. The germline V gene encodes CDR1 KGHSH and CDR2 LQKENI. Trimming stripped 1 base from V and 2 bases from J, with 13 bases between. In the original analysis: Nucleated cell counts were estimated from reference gene primer amplification. Sequenced by immunoSEQ multiplex PCR; TCRdb stores in-frame clones only, minus some. D and trimming were read from the DNA, whereas the V and J calls and clone size are those reported in that table. The data show around 200,000 clones, 70% to 90% seen once.

The sequencing input was PBMCs or T cells enriched from blood (not recorded which). This chain links TRBV18 with TRBJ2-3, with D possibly TRBD1 on 6 matching bases. The receptor comes from a man younger than 40 who had recovered from COVID-19. The CDR3 spells CASSPRVTGPTDTQYF. DNA of the CDR3: TGTGCCAGCTCACCACGGGTCACAGGGCCCACAGATACGCAGTATTTT.